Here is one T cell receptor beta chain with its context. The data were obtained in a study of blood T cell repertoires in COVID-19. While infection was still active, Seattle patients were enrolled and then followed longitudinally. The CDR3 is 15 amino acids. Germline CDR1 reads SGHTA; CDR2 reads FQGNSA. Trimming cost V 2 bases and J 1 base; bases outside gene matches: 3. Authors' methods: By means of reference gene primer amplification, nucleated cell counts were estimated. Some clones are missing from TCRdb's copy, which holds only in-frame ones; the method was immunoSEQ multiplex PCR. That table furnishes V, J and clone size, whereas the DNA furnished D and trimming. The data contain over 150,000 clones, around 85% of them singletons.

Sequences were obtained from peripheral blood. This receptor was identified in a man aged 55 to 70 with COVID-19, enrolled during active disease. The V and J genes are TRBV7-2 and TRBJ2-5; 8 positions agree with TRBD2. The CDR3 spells CASSLQTSGQETQYF. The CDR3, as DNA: TGTGCCAGCAGCTTACAAACTAGCGGCCAAGAGACCCAGTACTTC.